The source of this TCR beta chain is a study of blood T cell repertoires in COVID-19. Study-level background: The cDNA or gDNA used as material had been derived from T cells, B-cell-depleted T cells, or PBMCs.

The authors' processing: Reference gene primer amplification gave estimated nucleated cell counts. Method: immunoSEQ multiplex PCR; TCRdb's copy keeps in-frame clones and lacks some. The V and J calls and the clone size are those of that table, but D and trimming were determined from the DNA. The sample has 150,000 to 200,000 clones, around 92% seen once. Per germline, CDR1 SEHNR and CDR2 FQNEAQ (reference sequence). The CDR3 consists of 16 residues. V gave up 5 bases and J gave up 2 bases; unmatched junction bases: 9. Sequencing used peripheral blood. The chain combines TRBV7-9 with TRBJ1-2, with TRBD1 matching 9 bases. The clonotype was recovered from a man aged 60 to 69 with acute or convalescent COVID-19. As DNA, the CDR3 is TGTGCCAGCAGCCGGGGACAGGGATTTGCCAACTATGGCTACACCTTC. Amino acids: CASSRGQGFANYGYTF.